The 9 T cell receptor beta chains below come from one sample, sequenced in a study of post-analysis software for immune sequencing data. Notes on the study in general: Elevated frequency relative to controls characterized 4 or 5 TRBV segments in patients, TRBV5-6, TRBV5-1 and TRBV20-1 among them.

The TCR beta cDNA libraries contained unique molecular identifiers. TCRdb analysed the PCR reads with MiXCR anew, one entry per CDR3 protein. The data contain hundreds of thousands of distinct CDR3 sequences, 30% of them singletons. Their antigen targets remain unknown. The sequencing input was blood. These receptors were collected from a girl under 18 with multiple sclerosis.

V usage is TRBV29-1 and J usage is TRBJ2-7, with 7 bases aligning to TRBD2. The CDR3 length is 20 residues. Germline assignment: CDR1 SQVTM and CDR2 ANQGSEA. The J segment lost 1 base and the V segment lost 2 bases, leaving 23 bases of the junction unmatched. The chain's CDR3 is CSVERPIRSGPSGLSYEQYF. CDR3 nucleotides: TGCAGCGTTGAACGACCAATCCGGAGCGGCCCTAGCGGCCTGTCCTACGAGCAGTACTTC.

In the case of this clonotype: At one of its ends the junction is not consistent with the germline gene, which may arise from a read error. This chain joins TRBV12-3 or TRBV12-4 and TRBJ2-1; no definite D call. This CDR3 spans 13 amino acids. The CDR3 DNA reads TGTGCCAACAGTTCTAGTAGCTACAATGAGCAGTTCTTC. This encodes CANSSSSYNEQFF.

The chain is built from TRBV11-2 and TRBJ2-5; 10 nucleotides align to TRBD2. V gave up 8 bases and J gave up 5 bases; unmatched junction bases: 11. The CDR3 has 15 amino acids. CDR1 and CDR2 from the germline V gene are SGHAT and FQNNGV. CDR3 sequence reads: CASGLRGAGGETQYF. Written as DNA, the CDR3 is TGTGCCAGCGGCCTACGGGGAGCGGGAGGGGAGACCCAGTACTTC.

This clonotype has more than one count but fewer than ten. This chain uses TRBV28 with TRBJ1-6; maybe TRBD1 (5 bases). Per germline, CDR1 MDHEN and CDR2 SYDVKM. This CDR3 spans 15 amino acids. The V end lost 3 bases, the J end lost 9 bases, and 15 bases lay between the germline ends. CDR3 bases: TGTGCCAGCAGTTTCGGGGGGTTTCGGGGTTCACCCCTCCACTTT. It translates to CASSFGGFRGSPLHF.

This clonotype was seen at least ten times. V and J are TRBV12-3 or TRBV12-4 and TRBJ2-5, with TRBD1 matching 11 bases. V gave up 5 bases and J gave up 3 bases; unmatched junction bases: 11. This CDR3 has 17 residues. The CDR3 is CASSPVPRDRGEETQYF. The CDR3 DNA sequence: TGTGCCAGCAGTCCTGTTCCTCGGGACAGGGGGGAAGAGACCCAGTACTTC.

This chain joins TRBV29-1 and TRBJ2-4, with a tentative D call TRBD2 (6 bases). The CDR3 totals 12 residues. Germline CDR1 reads SQVTM; CDR2 reads ANQGSEA. The V and J ends lost 5 bases and 6 bases respectively, with 11 bases between them. In DNA form, the CDR3 reads TGCAGCGTTAGTATTAGCGGAAACATTCAGTACTTC. Protein product: CSVSISGNIQYF.

There are a few counts of this clonotype. The chain is built from TRBV5-1 and TRBJ2-1; D is uncertain. V was cut by 4 bases and J by 10 bases, with 21 bases left in between. CDR1 is SGHRS, CDR2 YFSETQ, per germline. The CDR3 is 15 amino acids. In DNA, the CDR3 is TGCGCCAGCAGCCTGAGCGCGAACCCACAAGAGGAGCAGTTCTTC. Translating gives CASSLSANPQEEQFF.

This clonotype was counted a few times. The junction does not match germline at one end; this may be a read error. The gene calls are TRBV15 and TRBJ2-5, with D tentatively TRBD1 (6 bases). Germline values: CDR1 LNHNV, CDR2 YYDKDF (reference sequence). The CDR3 runs 13 residues. The CDR3, as DNA: TGCGCCACCACTGACAGGCAGGCCGAGACCCAGTACTTC. Translated, it gives CATTDRQAETQYF.

The gene calls are TRBV15 and TRBJ2-1; D possibly matches TRBD1 or TRBD2 (6 bases each). Looked up from germline, CDR1 is LNHNV and CDR2 is YYDKDF (reference sequence). CDR3 size: 14 residues. V lost 0 bases, J lost 10 bases, and 13 bases lay in between. Here the CDR3 reads CATSREGGSYEQFF. In DNA form, the CDR3 reads TGTGCCACCAGCAGAGAAGGGGGGTCCTACGAGCAGTTCTTC.